This T cell receptor beta chain was documented in a study of T cell clonotyping in hematopoietic cell transplantation. Turning to the study itself: Pretransplant recipient samples were taken after cytoreduction.

Indicated time point: recipient sample about 28 days before transplant, after cytoreduction. Only in-frame clones appear in the TCRdb table, and some are missing; sequencing was by immunoSEQ multiplex PCR. The table records some 50,000 clones, roughly 80% of them present only once. From germline, CDR1 is LNHDA and CDR2 SQIVND (reference sequence). The V and J ends lost 5 bases and 7 bases respectively, with 17 bases between them. The CDR3 length is 14 residues. The TCR comes from a man between 60 and 70 years old with myelodysplastic syndrome. Some clones in this sample may be carry-over from other donors' samples. The sequenced sample was peripheral blood mononuclear cells, obtained before stem cell transplant. The chain links TRBV19 to TRBJ1-1; D is possibly TRBD1 (6 bases). The CDR3 DNA reads TGTGCCAGTAGTTTGGAGGGGGGGCAGGGTGAAGCTTTCTTT. Translating gives CASSLEGGQGEAFF. The variable domain in full, completed from reference TRBV19 and TRBJ1-1, reads DGGITQSPKYLFRKEGQNVTLSCEQNLNHDAMYWYRQDPGQGLRLIYYSQIVNDFQKGDIAEGYSVSREKKESFPLTVTSAQKNPTAFYLCASSLEGGQGEAFFGQGTRLTVV.